One and the same sample provided the 21 T cell receptor beta chains below, sequenced in a study of regulatory T cells in long-lasting Graves disease. Time point denoted: persistent/refractory GD, antithyroid drugs over 5 years with positive TRAb. RNA isolated from PBMCs was used to make the TCR library. Combining iRepertoire HTBI primers with Arm-PCR of CDR3 regions, the authors built TCR beta libraries. Each CDR3 protein gets one entry after TCRdb re-called the multiplex PCR reads with MiXCR. The data contain fewer than 450,000 distinct CDR3 sequences, 20% of them singletons. The specimen was peripheral blood mononuclear cells (PBMCs), collected when the disease was refractory, from a patient treated with antithyroid drugs. The receptors come from a female donor with Graves disease.

This clonotype was picked up a small number of times. The chain has TRBV13 and TRBJ2-5; D is perhaps TRBD2 (6 bases). Germline V gene lookup returns CDR1 PRHDT and CDR2 FYEKMQ (reference sequence). The CDR3 loop spans 15 amino acids. With 5 bases removed from V and 5 bases from J, the gap between germline ends came to 18 bases. CDR3 bases: TGTGCCAGCAGCCGGAGGGCACCCGGAGGGGAGACCCAGTACTTC. It specifies CASSRRAPGGETQYF. Looking up the rest from reference TRBV13 and TRBJ2-5 gives the full variable domain: AAGVIQSPRHLIKEKRETATLKCYPIPRHDTVYWYQQGPGQDPQFLISFYEKMQSDKGSIPDRFSAQQFSDYHSELNMSSLELGDSALYFCASSRRAPGGETQYFGPGTRLLVL.

The chain couples TRBV11-2 to TRBJ1-2, with 9 bases aligning to TRBD1. The CDR3 length is 16 residues. Germline V gene data show CDR1 as SGHAT and CDR2 as FQNNGV. V lost 5 bases to trimming and J lost 1 base; unmatched junction nucleotides: 8. In DNA form, the CDR3 reads TGTGCCAGCAGCATCACTGGGACAGGGAGTAACTATGGCTACACCTTC. Amino acids: CASSITGTGSNYGYTF.

V and J are TRBV12-3 or TRBV12-4 and TRBJ2-7; TRBD1 might be the D (6 bases). The CDR3 is 14 amino acids. The V end was cut by 3 bases, the J end by 6 bases, with 15 bases between. The CDR3 protein is CASSLGTRNCEQYF. CDR3 bases: TGTGCCAGCAGTTTGGGGACAAGGAACTGCGAGCAGTACTTC.

This clonotype has a count of ten or more. The chain has TRBV6-1 and TRBJ1-5; D is unclear. This CDR3 spans 12 amino acids. V lost 0 bases and J lost 11, with 8 bases in between. CDR1 is MNHNS and CDR2 is SASEGT in the germline V gene. The CDR3 DNA reads TGTGCCAGCAGTGAAGCCTCACAGTCCCAGCATTTT. Protein: CASSEASQSQHF.

This clonotype has ten or more counts. The chain couples TRBV6-5 to TRBJ1-1, with 7 bases aligning to TRBD1. CDR1 and CDR2 from the germline V gene are MNHEY and SVGAGI. The CDR3 sequence is 15 residues long. Trimming cost V 2 bases and J 5 bases; bases outside gene matches: 8. The CDR3 coding sequence is TGTGCCAGCAGTTACGCGCGGACAGGATTTACTGAAGCTTTCTTT. This encodes CASSYARTGFTEAFF.

This clonotype was counted between two and nine times. V is TRBV2 and J is TRBJ2-1; no clear D gene. The CDR3 runs 14 residues. Germline V gene sequence: CDR1 SNHLY, CDR2 FYNNEI. Trimming removed 4 bases at V and 3 bases at J, with 10 bases between. CDR3 sequence (DNA): TGTGCCAGCAGTGGATTTGGCGGCTACAATGAGCAGTTCTTC. Protein product: CASSGFGGYNEQFF.

This clonotype was observed a handful of times. The chain couples TRBV27 to TRBJ2-7, with 8 bases fitting TRBD2. The CDR3 has 17 residues. V lost 0 bases and J lost 3; bases outside the gene matches: 10. The germline V gene has CDR1 MNHEY and CDR2 SMNVEV (reference sequence). The CDR3 is CASSLSTFGGRNYEQYF. DNA of the CDR3: TGTGCCAGCAGTTTATCGACCTTTGGCGGGAGGAACTACGAGCAGTACTTC.

Many counts were recorded for this clonotype. The CDR3 sequence is CSARDTSNYGYTF. DNA of the CDR3: TGCAGTGCCCGGGACACCTCTAACTATGGCTACACCTTC. This chain uses TRBV29-1 with TRBJ1-2; a possible D gene is TRBD1 (6 bases). The CDR3 is made up of 13 amino acids. Germline-derived CDR1 and CDR2 are SQVTM and ANQGSEA.

At least ten counts were recorded for this clonotype. This rearrangement joins TRBV7-2 to TRBJ2-7, with D perhaps TRBD2 (6 bases). The length of the CDR3 is 15 residues. Per the germline V gene, CDR1 is SGHTA and CDR2 is FQGNSA. Trimming took 5 bases from V and 3 from J, leaving 17 bases between them. The CDR3 is CASSAAAGLIYEQYF. DNA for the CDR3: TGTGCCAGCAGCGCTGCCGCGGGACTCATCTACGAGCAGTACTTC.

This clonotype has only one observation. The V gene is TRBV7-2, the J gene TRBJ2-7; the D call may be TRBD1 or TRBD2 (5 bases each). V gave up 2 bases and J gave up 6 bases, with 29 bases separating them. This CDR3 region has 19 residues. Germline lookup yields CDR1 SGHTA and CDR2 FQGNSA. DNA for the CDR3: TGTGCCAGCAGCTTACATGAGGGGATGAACACTGAAGCTTTCTTCGAGCAGTACTTC. This translates into CASSLHEGMNTEAFFEQYF. Full variable domain (remainder filled in from reference TRBV7-2 and TRBJ2-7): GAGVSQSPSNKVTEKGKDVELRCDPISGHTALYWYRQSLGQGLEFLIYFQGNSAPDKSGLPSDRFSAERTGGSVSTLTIQRTQQEDSAVYLCASSLHEGMNTEAFFEQYFGPGTRLTVT.

This clonotype was recorded many times. The chain is built from TRBV18 and TRBJ2-5; 7 bases match TRBD1. The CDR3 has 15 amino acids. Germline V gene data show CDR1 as KGHSH and CDR2 as LQKENI. The V gene end was trimmed by 6 bases and the J gene end by 1 base; junction bases not matched to a gene: 8. The CDR3 loop reads CASSQLGDSQETQYF. The CDR3 region has the DNA TGTGCCAGCTCTCAGCTCGGGGACAGCCAAGAGACCCAGTACTTC. Full variable domain (remainder filled in from reference TRBV18 and TRBJ2-5): NAGVMQNPRHLVRRRGQEARLRCSPMKGHSHVYWYRQLPEEGLKFMVYLQKENIIDESGMPKERFSAEFPKEGPSILRIQQVVRGDSAAYFCASSQLGDSQETQYFGPGTRLLVL.

This clonotype was seen at least ten times. This sequence joins TRBV7-2 and TRBJ1-2; the match to TRBD1 covers 10 bases. This CDR3 spans 16 amino acids. Germline values: CDR1 SGHTA, CDR2 FQGNSA. V lost 1 base and J lost 7; bases outside the gene matches: 9. CDR3 residues: CASSLDWTGGTIGYTF. The CDR3, as DNA: TGTGCCAGCAGCTTAGATTGGACAGGGGGTACAATTGGCTACACCTTC. The variable domain in full, completed from reference TRBV7-2 and TRBJ1-2, reads GAGVSQSPSNKVTEKGKDVELRCDPISGHTALYWYRQSLGQGLEFLIYFQGNSAPDKSGLPSDRFSAERTGGSVSTLTIQRTQQEDSAVYLCASSLDWTGGTIGYTFGSGTRLTVV.

In its sample, this clonotype was seen many times. This sequence joins TRBV6-1 and TRBJ1-1; no clear D gene. Trimming pared 6 bases from V and 1 base from J, leaving 9 bases between. The CDR3 has 13 amino acids. CDR1 and CDR2 from the germline V gene are MNHNS and SASEGT. The CDR3 protein is CASRRAGNTEAFF. Here the CDR3 DNA reads TGTGCCAGCAGAAGGGCGGGGAACACTGAAGCTTTCTTT.

This sequence joins TRBV11-2 and TRBJ2-2; D not certain. Looked up from germline, CDR1 is SGHAT and CDR2 is FQNNGV. Trimming left V 2 bases short and J 4 bases short, with 5 bases between. This CDR3 has 13 residues. This CDR3 reads CASSLTLTGELFF. Written as DNA, the CDR3 is TGTGCCAGCAGCTTAACACTCACCGGGGAGCTGTTTTTT.

This clonotype was detected only a few times. The chain is built from TRBV7-2 and TRBJ2-2; D ambiguous. This CDR3 is 15 amino acids long. Germline-derived CDR1 and CDR2 are SGHTA and FQGNSA. V dropped 7 bases and J dropped 3 bases, with 15 bases sitting between them. The CDR3 DNA reads as TGTGCCAGCACCCCTTGGGATACGGACACCGGGGAGCTGTTTTTT. Translating gives CASTPWDTDTGELFF.

CDR3 in DNA: TGCAGCGTTGAAAGGACTCCGGCTGAAGCTTTCTTT. Encoded protein: CSVERTPAEAFF. The chain carries TRBV29-1 and TRBJ1-1, with D unclear. Trimming took 2 bases from V and 6 from J, leaving 10 bases between them. The germline V gene has CDR1 SQVTM and CDR2 ANQGSEA. The CDR3 covers 12 residues.

Ten or more counts support this clonotype. The chain links TRBV24-1 to TRBJ2-5, with TRBD1 matching 8 bases. CDR3 length equals 13 residues. Per the germline V gene, CDR1 is KGHDR and CDR2 is SFDVKD. V shed 6 bases, J shed 5 bases, and the junction held 4 bases outside the gene matches. The DNA of the CDR3 is TGTGCCACCAGTTCAGGGGGCTCGGAGACCCAGTACTTC. This sequence encodes CATSSGGSETQYF.

The J gene is TRBJ2-3, the V gene TRBV7-2; D gene ambiguous. V lost 1 base and J lost 0, with 8 bases in between. Germline assignment: CDR1 SGHTA and CDR2 FQGNSA. The CDR3 consists of 15 residues. The CDR3 region is CASSLGLGSTDTQYF. The DNA of the CDR3 is TGTGCCAGCAGCTTAGGGCTAGGTAGCACAGATACGCAGTATTTT.

The sample holds a few counts of this clonotype. The V gene is TRBV30, the J gene TRBJ1-1; possible D gene TRBD1, 5 bases. Trimming stripped 0 bases from V and 8 bases from J, with 13 bases between. Per germline, CDR1 GTSNPN and CDR2 SVGIG (reference sequence). The CDR3 has 13 amino acids. CDR3 sequence (DNA): TGTGCCTGGAGTGTAGGCCGCGGACAAGAAGCTTTCTTT. Its protein product is CAWSVGRGQEAFF.

This clonotype appeared many times. The chain has TRBV6-1 and TRBJ1-1; 7 positions match TRBD1. V lost 11 bases to trimming and J lost 2 bases; unmatched junction nucleotides: 11. The germline V gene has CDR1 MNHNS and CDR2 SASEGT. The CDR3 consists of 14 residues. CDR3 residues: CAAGYRDSNTEAFF. CDR3 coding DNA: TGTGCCGCAGGATATCGGGACAGTAACACTGAAGCTTTCTTT.

To note about this clonotype: This may arise from a read error, as a much more abundant clone is one base away. The chain joins TRBV12-3 or TRBV12-4 to TRBJ1-2, with a possible D match to TRBD1 (6 bases). This CDR3 has 12 residues. The germline V and J ends were trimmed by 3 bases and 12 bases, with 14 bases remaining between them. The CDR3, as DNA: TGTGCCAGCAGTTTTCTAACGGGGGGCCACACCTTC. Translated, it gives CASSFLTGGHTF.